Presented here are 11 T cell receptor beta chains from one specimen sequenced in a study of brain T cells in children with intractable seizures. Clones were sequenced by immunoSEQ multiplex PCR, and TCRdb holds only the in-frame ones, with some missing. The sample carries tens of thousands of clones, approximately 89% recorded once. Sample: peripheral blood, taken at surgery. The receptors stem from a girl aged 2-9 years with Rasmussen encephalitis and intractable seizures.

The genes are TRBV6-1 and TRBJ1-4; 8 positions agree with TRBD1. From germline, CDR1 is MNHNS and CDR2 SASEGT. The V segment lost 3 bases and the J segment 6 bases; nucleotides outside the gene matches: 3. This CDR3 comprises 14 residues. CDR3 loop: CASSDLTGDEKLFF. The CDR3 coding sequence is TGTGCCAGCAGTGATCTGACAGGGGATGAAAAACTGTTTTTT.

This chain joins TRBV7-3 and TRBJ1-6, with TRBD1 matching 7 bases. Germline V gives CDR1 SGHTA, CDR2 FQGTGA. This CDR3 spans 13 amino acids. Trimming took 4 bases from V and 11 from J; bases not matched to a gene: 5. The CDR3 sequence: CASSSYRGTPLHF. CDR3 nucleotide sequence: TGTGCCAGCAGCTCATACAGGGGAACACCCCTCCACTTT.

The chain couples TRBV6-1 to TRBJ2-7; a weak D match, TRBD2 (5 bases). The CDR3 runs 12 residues. The V gene's germline CDR1 is MNHNS and CDR2 SASEGT. Between the trimmed V and J ends, which lost 2 bases and 5 bases, there was a span of 7 bases. In DNA form, the CDR3 reads TGTGCCAGCAGTGAACTGGGAGACGAGCAGTACTTC. Translated: CASSELGDEQYF.

The CDR3 loop reads CASGFRGLYNEQFF. The CDR3 DNA sequence: TGTGCTAGTGGTTTCAGGGGGCTGTACAATGAGCAGTTCTTC. The chain uses TRBV12-5 and TRBJ2-1; 8 bases agree with TRBD1. The germline V gene has CDR1 LGHNT and CDR2 FRNRAP. V gave up 3 bases and J gave up 4 bases; unmatched junction bases: 2. The CDR3 covers 14 residues.

The chain employs TRBV7-2 and TRBJ2-3, with TRBD1 as a possible D gene (6 bases). V dropped 2 bases and J dropped 0 bases, with 9 bases sitting between them. From germline, CDR1 is SGHTA and CDR2 FQGNSA. CDR3 length: 15 residues. CDR3 nucleotides: TGTGCCAGCAGCTTATACAGGGTCAGCACAGATACGCAGTATTTT. Translating it yields CASSLYRVSTDTQYF.

The rearrangement links TRBV28 to TRBJ1-6; perhaps TRBD1 as D (5 bases). V lost 8 bases, J lost 8 bases, and 13 bases lay in between. The CDR3 length is 13 residues. Germline V CDR1 and CDR2: MDHEN, SYDVKM. The CDR3 DNA reads TGTGCCAGCTCCTGGCAGGGATATTCACCCCTCCACTTT. The encoded protein is CASSWQGYSPLHF.

This rearrangement joins TRBV19 to TRBJ1-2; perhaps TRBD1 as D (6 bases). Trimming cost V 6 bases and J 7 bases, with 18 bases left between them. This CDR3 has 14 amino acids. Germline CDR1 is LNHDA and CDR2 is SQIVND (reference sequence). CDR3: CASSPLQGLSGYTF. DNA for the CDR3: TGTGCCAGTAGCCCCTTACAGGGATTGAGTGGCTACACCTTC.

The rearrangement links TRBV7-6 to TRBJ2-7; 7 bases match TRBD2. J lost 2 bases, V lost 1 base, and 8 bases had no gene match. This CDR3 contains 16 residues. CDR1 is SGHVS and CDR2 is FNYEAQ in the germline V gene. The CDR3 coding sequence is TGTGCCAGCAGCTTAGTAGTAGCGGGCCTTCCCTACGAGCAGTACTTC. Translating it yields CASSLVVAGLPYEQYF. Together with reference TRBV7-6 and TRBJ2-7, the CDR3 gives the full variable domain: GAGVSQSPRYKVTKRGQDVALRCDPISGHVSLYWYRQALGQGPEFLTYFNYEAQQDKSGLPNDRFSAERPEGSISTLTIQRTEQRDSAMYRCASSLVVAGLPYEQYFGPGTRLTVT.

The CDR3 nucleotides are TGCAGCTATACTGGACTGGGGGGCTACGAGCAGTACTTC. Residues: CSYTGLGGYEQYF. The rearrangement joins TRBV29-1 to TRBJ2-7; possible D gene TRBD2, 6 bases. The germline V gene encodes CDR1 SQVTM and CDR2 ANQGSEA. CDR3 length: 13 amino acids. Trimming stripped 8 bases from V and 3 bases from J, with 17 bases between.

This rearrangement joins TRBV7-9 to TRBJ1-2; D ambiguous. Per germline, CDR1 SEHNR and CDR2 FQNEAQ (reference sequence). This CDR3 is built from 13 residues. Trimming removed 3 bases at V and 6 bases at J, with 11 bases between. The CDR3 protein is CASSLGSRDGYTF. CDR3 nucleotides: TGTGCCAGCAGCTTGGGAAGTCGGGATGGCTACACCTTC.

The chain carries TRBV5-4 and TRBJ2-2, with 9 nucleotides matching TRBD1. Germline V gene sequence: CDR1 SGHNT, CDR2 YYREEE (reference sequence). Trimming cost V 1 base and J 5 bases; bases outside gene matches: 6. The CDR3 sequence is 16 residues long. CDR3 coding DNA: TGTGCCAGCAGCTTGACAGGGGGCGCTAAGACCGGGGAGCTGTTTTTT. Residues: CASSLTGGAKTGELFF. The full variable domain, with the rest looked up from reference TRBV5-4 and TRBJ2-2, is ETGVTQSPTHLIKTRGQQVTLRCSSQSGHNTVSWYQQALGQGPQFIFQYYREEENGRGNFPPRFSGLQFPNYSSELNVNALELDDSALYLCASSLTGGAKTGELFFGEGSRLTVL.